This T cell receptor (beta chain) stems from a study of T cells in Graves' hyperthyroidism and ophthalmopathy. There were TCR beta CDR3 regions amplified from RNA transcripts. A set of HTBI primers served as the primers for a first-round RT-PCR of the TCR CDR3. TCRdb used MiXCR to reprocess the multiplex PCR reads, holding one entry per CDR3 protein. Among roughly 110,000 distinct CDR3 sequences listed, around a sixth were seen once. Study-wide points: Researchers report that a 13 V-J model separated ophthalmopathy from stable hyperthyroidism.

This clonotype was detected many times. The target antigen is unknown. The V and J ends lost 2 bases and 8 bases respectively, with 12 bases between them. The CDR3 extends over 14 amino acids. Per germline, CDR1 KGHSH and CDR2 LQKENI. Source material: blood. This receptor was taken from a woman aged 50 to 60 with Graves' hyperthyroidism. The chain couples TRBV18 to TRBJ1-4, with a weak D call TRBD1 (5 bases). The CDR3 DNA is TGTGCCAGCTCACCAGCCAGGGACGGAGAAAAACTGTTTTTT. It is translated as CASSPARDGEKLFF.